This TCR beta chain is drawn from a study of shared clonotypes between healthy human individuals. TCRdb's copy holds only in-frame clones and misses some; the assay was immunoSEQ multiplex PCR. The sample lists nearly 600,000 clones, just under 97% occurring once. Germline values: CDR1 LNHDA, CDR2 SQIVND (reference sequence). The CDR3 length is 17 residues. Naive CD8 isolation took CD45RO-negative cells positively selected for CCR7 and excluded terminally differentiated effector memory CD45RA+ cells. The healthy adult donors were HIV-negative and reported no recent acute infections or vaccinations. Sequencing was performed on naive CD8+ T cells sorted from blood. The receptor was derived from a woman younger than 45 in good health. V and J are TRBV19 and TRBJ2-5; tentatively, D is TRBD1 or TRBD2 (7 bases each). Judging by the DNA end, TRBJ2-7 fits better; the J call may be wrong. CDR3 amino acids: CASSIDREGDYSYEQYF. The CDR3 DNA sequence: TGTGCCAGTAGTATTGACAGGGAGGGAGACTATTCCTACGAGCAGTACTTC.